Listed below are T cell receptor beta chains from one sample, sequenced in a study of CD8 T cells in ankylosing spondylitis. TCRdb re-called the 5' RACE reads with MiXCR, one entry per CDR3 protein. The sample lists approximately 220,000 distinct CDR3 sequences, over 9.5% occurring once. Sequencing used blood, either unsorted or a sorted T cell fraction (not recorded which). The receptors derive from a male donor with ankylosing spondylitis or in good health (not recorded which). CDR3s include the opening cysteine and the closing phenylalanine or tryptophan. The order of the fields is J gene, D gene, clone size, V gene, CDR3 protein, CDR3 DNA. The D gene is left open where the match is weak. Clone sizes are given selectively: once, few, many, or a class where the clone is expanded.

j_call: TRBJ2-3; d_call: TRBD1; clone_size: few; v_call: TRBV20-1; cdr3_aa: CSENPGQGGDTQYF; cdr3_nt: TGCAGCGAAAATCCGGGACAGGGGGGGGATACGCAGTATTTT
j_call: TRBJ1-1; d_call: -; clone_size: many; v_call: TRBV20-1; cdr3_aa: CSARQARPGQRRDTEAFF; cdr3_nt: TGCAGTGCTAGACAGGCACGTCCGGGACAAAGGAGGGACACTGAAGCTTTCTTT
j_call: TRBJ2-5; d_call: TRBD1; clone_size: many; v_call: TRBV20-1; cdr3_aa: CSADIDRAISSTYF; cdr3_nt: TGCAGTGCTGATATAGACAGGGCCATATCTTCTACGTACTTC
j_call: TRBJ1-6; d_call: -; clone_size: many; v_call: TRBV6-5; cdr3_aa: CASSYSPPRSPLHF; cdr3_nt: TGTGCCAGCAGTTACTCGCCGCCGCGGTCACCCCTCCACTTT
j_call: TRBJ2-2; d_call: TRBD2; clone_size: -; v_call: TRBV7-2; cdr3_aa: CASSPRLAGSTGELFF; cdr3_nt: TGTGCCAGCAGCCCCCGACTAGCGGGGAGCACCGGGGAGCTGTTTTTT
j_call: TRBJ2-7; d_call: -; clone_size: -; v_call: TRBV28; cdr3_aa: CASSKPGTDAYEQYF; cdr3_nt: TGTGCCAGCTCAAAACCCGGGACTGATGCCTACGAGCAGTACTTC
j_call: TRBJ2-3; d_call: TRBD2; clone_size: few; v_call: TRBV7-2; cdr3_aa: CASAKGSGGSTDTQYF; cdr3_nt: TGTGCCAGCGCCAAAGGGAGCGGGGGGTCCACAGATACGCAGTATTTT
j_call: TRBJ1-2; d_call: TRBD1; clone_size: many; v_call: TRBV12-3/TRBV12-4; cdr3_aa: CASSLASDRENYGYTF; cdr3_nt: TGTGCCAGCAGTTTAGCTTCGGACAGGGAGAACTATGGCTACACCTTC
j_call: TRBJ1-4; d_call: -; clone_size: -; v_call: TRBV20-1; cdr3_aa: CSANSREKLFF; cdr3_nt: TGCAGTGCGAACTCACGGGAAAAACTGTTTTTT
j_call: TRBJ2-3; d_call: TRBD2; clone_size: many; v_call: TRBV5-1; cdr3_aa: CASSSGAGGSTDTQYF; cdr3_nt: TGCGCCAGCAGCTCCGGAGCGGGGGGAAGCACAGATACGCAGTATTTT
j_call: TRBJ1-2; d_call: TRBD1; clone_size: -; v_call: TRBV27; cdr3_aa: CASSLGQNGYTF; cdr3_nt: TGTGCCAGCAGTTTGGGACAGAATGGCTACACCTTC